This entry lists 17 T cell receptor beta chains sequenced from one sample in a study of tumor-infiltrating lymphocytes in primary liver carcinoma. Synthesis of TCR beta cDNA was carried out from 500 ng total RNA with a constant-region primer. Slightly modified ARM-PCR with three nested multiplex PCR rounds yielded TCR beta libraries. TRBV1-TRBV30 forward and Cbeta reverse primers drove the first two roughly 10-cycle rounds. TCRdb processed the multiplex PCR reads anew with MiXCR; each CDR3 protein has one entry. The repertoire includes fewer than 250,000 distinct CDR3 sequences, around three fifths of them detected once, and 6% to 8.5% sits in the top ten. The authors took blood RNA from unsorted whole blood and also extracted germline DNA. What was sequenced was peripheral blood. These receptors all stem from a woman aged 60 to 75 with primary liver carcinoma and hepatitis B virus infection.

Here the CDR3 DNA reads TGTGCCAGCAGAGCCTGGACAGGGGGCCAATCAGATACGCAGTATTTT. Translating it yields CASRAWTGGQSDTQYF. This chain uses TRBV6-1 with TRBJ2-3; 11 bases map to TRBD1. The CDR3 is 16 residues long. CDR1 and CDR2 from the germline V gene are MNHNS and SASEGT. After removal of 6 bases from V and 4 bases from J, the junction contained 9 bases not matched to a gene.

Points on this clonotype: Germline and junction disagree at one end, which may indicate a read error. The chain is built from TRBV11-2 and TRBJ1-1; no definite D call. The CDR3 spans 13 residues. CDR1 SGHAT and CDR2 FQNNGV come from the germline V gene. The CDR3 DNA follows: TGTGCCAGCAGCTGGGCGGTGAACATTGAAGCTTTCTTT. The encoded protein is CASSWAVNIEAFF.

Concerning this clonotype itself: A much more abundant neighbour one base away suggests this may be a read error. This chain links TRBV6-1 with TRBJ2-7; a weak D match, TRBD2 (6 bases). V lost 7 bases, J lost 4 bases, and 20 bases lay in between. The length of the CDR3 is 15 residues. Germline V gene sequence: CDR1 MNHNS, CDR2 SASEGT. This CDR3 reads CASTLAGMGGYEQYF. The CDR3 DNA reads as TGTGCCAGCACCCTCGCGGGCATGGGAGGATACGAGCAGTACTTC.

Only one count was recorded for this clonotype. Without the conserved terminal phenylalanine or tryptophan, this CDR3 likely stems from a read error. The chain has TRBV6-5 and TRBJ1-2; 7 positions match TRBD1. Losses at the gene ends were 8 bases for V and 2 bases for J; bases not matched to a gene: 14. Germline assignment: CDR1 MNHEY and CDR2 SVGAGI. The CDR3 is 16 residues long. As DNA, the CDR3 is TGTGCCAGCCTTCCGAGACAGGGAAGACACAACTATGGCTACACCTCC. Protein sequence: CASLPRQGRHNYGYTS.

Points on this clonotype: A read error may explain this, as a much larger clone is one base away. V and J are TRBV6-1 and TRBJ2-3, with 8 bases aligning to TRBD1. Germline lookup yields CDR1 MNHNS and CDR2 SASEGT. This CDR3 is built from 14 residues. Germline trimming cut 6 bases from V and 7 bases from J; bases unmatched to any gene: 9. The CDR3 DNA reads as TGTGCCAGCAGGAAACAGGGGGACATATATACGCAGTATTTT. Its translation is CASRKQGDIYTQYF.

A word on this clonotype: This could be a read error, since a much larger clone is one nucleotide away. The chain links TRBV7-8 to TRBJ2-5; D is perhaps TRBD1 (5 bases). This CDR3 spans 15 amino acids. Germline lookup yields CDR1 SGHVS and CDR2 FQNEAQ. The CDR3 is CASSRDGQGEETRYF. The CDR3 DNA sequence: TGTGCCAGCAGCCGTGATGGGCAAGGGGAAGAGACCCGGTACTTC.

There are many counts of this clonotype. The V gene is TRBV14, the J gene TRBJ2-7; 7 bases match TRBD2. CDR3 size: 17 residues. Trimming cost V 4 bases and J 3 bases; bases outside gene matches: 15. Germline CDR1 SGHDN, CDR2 FVKESK. CDR3 residues: CASSPELGLDVRYEQYF. CDR3 coding DNA: TGTGCCAGCAGCCCCGAACTAGGACTAGATGTTCGCTACGAGCAGTACTTC.

As concerns this clonotype: This may be a read error: a much more frequent sequence differs by one nucleotide. The chain uses TRBV6-2 or TRBV6-3 and TRBJ1-5; D gene ambiguous. The CDR3 contains 16 residues. CDR1 and CDR2 from the germline V gene are MNHEY and SVGEGT. CDR3 in DNA: TGTGCCAGCAGTTATCAGCTGCTTTATAGCAATCAGCCCCAGGATTTT. It yields the protein CASSYQLLYSNQPQDF.

Worth noting for this clonotype: This may be a read error, as it is one base from a much larger clone. The genes are TRBV6-5 and TRBJ2-5, with 8 bases fitting TRBD2. The CDR3 is 15 amino acids. Trimming removed 0 bases from V and 4 bases from J; junction bases left unmatched: 4. Germline V gene data show CDR1 as MNHEY and CDR2 as SVGAGI. This CDR3 reads CASSYSSGSVETQYF. CDR3 DNA: TGTGCCAGCAGTTACTCGAGCGGGAGCGTAGAGACCCAGTACTTC.

With respect to this clonotype: Here the CDR3 omits its conserved ending phenylalanine or tryptophan, so a read error is the likely source. The V and J genes are TRBV11-2 and TRBJ2-5; either TRBD1 or TRBD2 may fit D (5 bases each). The CDR3 loop spans 14 amino acids. V lost 9 bases and J lost 9, with 23 bases in between. Germline loops: CDR1 SGHAT, CDR2 FQNNGV. CDR3 coding DNA: TGTGCCAGTAGCCGATGGGGCGTCCTGGAGGCCCAGTACTTA. It specifies CASSRWGVLEAQYL.

This clonotype was detected a few times. The rearrangement uses TRBV11-2 and TRBJ2-1; 8 bases fit TRBD2. V lost 1 base to trimming and J lost 7 bases; unmatched junction nucleotides: 6. The CDR3 runs to 15 residues. Germline CDR1 is SGHAT and CDR2 is FQNNGV. The CDR3, as DNA: TGTGCCAGCAGCTTAGGAAGCGGGAGCATTAATGAGCAGTTCTTC. This sequence encodes CASSLGSGSINEQFF.

This clonotype has only a few counts. The rearrangement links TRBV10-2 to TRBJ2-1, with D hard to call. Germline-derived CDR1 and CDR2 are WSHSY and SAAADI. V gave up 8 bases and J gave up 4 bases, with 6 bases separating them. This CDR3 is 11 amino acids long. The CDR3 reads CASCQYNEQFF. The DNA of the CDR3 is TGCGCCAGCTGCCAGTACAATGAGCAGTTCTTC.

At least ten counts were recorded for this clonotype. This chain links TRBV7-9 with TRBJ2-7, with 7 bases that match TRBD2. Trimming removed 4 bases from V and 5 bases from J; junction bases left unmatched: 14. Per germline, CDR1 SEHNR and CDR2 FQNEAQ (reference sequence). This CDR3 has 16 residues. The CDR3 here is CASSSSSAGVAHEQYF. Here the CDR3 DNA reads TGTGCCAGCAGCTCTTCCTCGGCGGGAGTTGCCCACGAGCAGTACTTC.

About this clonotype itself: This may be a read error: a much more frequent sequence differs by one nucleotide. The chain couples TRBV6-1 to TRBJ2-2, with TRBD1 matching 12 bases. V gave up 7 bases and J gave up 7 bases; unmatched junction bases: 10. This CDR3 has 16 residues. From germline, CDR1 is MNHNS and CDR2 SASEGT. DNA for the CDR3: TGTGCCAGCACCTCCCCGGGACAGGGGGCAGTCGGGGAGCTGTTTTTT. Residues: CASTSPGQGAVGELFF.

This clonotype was observed many times. The chain carries TRBV29-1 and TRBJ2-1; 11 bases are shared with TRBD2. After removal of 2 bases from V and 5 bases from J, the junction contained 5 bases not matched to a gene. In germline, CDR1 is SQVTM, CDR2 ANQGSEA. The CDR3 is 15 residues long. CDR3 sequence (DNA): TGCAGCGTTGAACGTCTAGCGGGAGGAAACAATGAGCAGTTCTTC. Translated, it gives CSVERLAGGNNEQFF.

To note about this clonotype: Given a much more abundant clone one base away, this may be a read error. The V gene is TRBV6-5, the J gene TRBJ2-7; the match to TRBD2 covers 8 bases. With V trimmed by 6 bases and J by 3 bases, 10 bases remained unmatched. The CDR3 length is 15 residues. From germline, CDR1 is MNHEY and CDR2 SVGAGI. Written as DNA, the CDR3 is TGTGCCAGCAGCCAGCGGGGGTACTGGGGCTACGAGCAGTACTTC. Its translation is CASSQRGYWGYEQYF.

CDR3 in amino acids: CASSPTRAGGGLSTDTQYF. The CDR3, as DNA: TGTGCCAGCAGCCCTACGAGAGCGGGAGGTGGCCTTAGCACAGATACGCAGTATTTT. This chain connects TRBV5-4 to TRBJ2-3, with 9 bases fitting TRBD2. The germline CDR1 and CDR2 sequences are SGHNT and YYREEE (reference sequence). The CDR3 has 19 residues. V gave up 4 bases and J gave up 0 bases; unmatched junction bases: 15.